A single sample gave rise to the 9 T cell receptor beta chains below, sequenced in a study of cytomegalovirus exposure and HLA in healthy donors. 13 Jbeta primers and 60 Vbeta primers were used for the PCR. The table came from immunoSEQ multiplex PCR; TCRdb's copy has only in-frame clones and leaves some out. The sample shows roughly 180,000 clones, 70% to 80% of them seen only once. Sequencing input: PBMCs. The receptors stem from a man between 18 and 29 years old in good health and CMV-seronegative.

The rearrangement joins TRBV6-5 to TRBJ2-2; tentatively, D is TRBD2 (5 bases). Germline V CDR1 and CDR2: MNHEY, SVGAGI. V was pared by 7 bases and J by 4 bases, with 16 bases between. The CDR3 runs to 15 residues. For the CDR3, the DNA is TGTGCCAGCAATAGCGAGAGATGGGGCACCGGGGAGCTGTTTTTT. Protein sequence: CASNSERWGTGELFF.

This clone has just one count. V and J are TRBV9 and TRBJ2-5, with 7 positions matching TRBD1. CDR1 SGDLS and CDR2 YYNGEE come from the germline V gene. V shed 3 bases, J shed 5 bases, and the junction held 1 base outside the gene matches. CDR3 length: 12 amino acids. The CDR3 loop reads CASSDRGETQYF. The CDR3 region has the DNA TGTGCCAGCAGCGACAGGGGCGAGACCCAGTACTTC.

CDR3 region: CASSLRQGVTGELFF. The DNA for the CDR3 is TGTGCCAGCAGCTTACGACAGGGGGTCACCGGGGAGCTGTTTTTT. V is TRBV7-9 and J is TRBJ2-2, with TRBD1 identical over 9 bases. Germline V gives CDR1 SEHNR, CDR2 FQNEAQ (reference sequence). This CDR3 has 15 residues. Unmatched junction bases numbered 2, after V lost 2 bases and J lost 4 bases. Full variable domain (missing parts from reference TRBV7-9 and TRBJ2-2): DTGVSQNPRHKITKRGQNVTFRCDPISEHNRLYWYRQTLGQGPEFLTYFQNEAQLEKSRLLSDRFSAERPKGSFSTLEIQRTEQGDSAMYLCASSLRQGVTGELFFGEGSRLTVL.

The chain uses TRBV18 and TRBJ1-5; 7 positions agree with TRBD1. CDR1 is KGHSH and CDR2 is LQKENI in the germline V gene. Germline trimming cut 3 bases from V and 3 bases from J; bases unmatched to any gene: 2. This CDR3 contains 14 residues. CDR3 in DNA: TGTGCCAGCTCACCGGGACAGAACAATCAGCCCCAGCATTTT. Residues: CASSPGQNNQPQHF.

The chain joins TRBV6-1 to TRBJ2-7; D is possibly TRBD2 (5 bases). Trimming shortened V by 6 bases and J by 3 bases, and 9 bases separated the two germline ends. Germline loops: CDR1 MNHNS, CDR2 SASEGT. The CDR3 loop spans 12 amino acids. The CDR3 coding sequence is TGTGCCAGCAGGGACTGGGGCTACGAGCAGTACTTC. Residues: CASRDWGYEQYF.

The table lists this clone with a count of one. The chain has TRBV29-1 and TRBJ2-1, with 14 bases fitting TRBD2. Germline V gene data show CDR1 as SQVTM and CDR2 as ANQGSEA. With 7 bases clipped from V and 6 bases from J, the junction kept 17 bases outside the gene matches. This CDR3 has 18 amino acids. The CDR3 here is CSATGLAGGGAGANEQFF. The CDR3 region has the DNA TGCAGCGCCACCGGACTAGCGGGAGGAGGGGCCGGGGCCAATGAGCAGTTCTTC.

V and J are TRBV5-5 and TRBJ2-2, with 9 bases aligning to TRBD1. Trimming at V came to 2 bases and at J to 1 base, leaving 6 bases not matched to a gene. The CDR3 spans 17 residues. CDR1 SGHKS and CDR2 YYEKEE come from the germline V gene (reference sequence). The CDR3 spells CASSFAPDRGNTGELFF. CDR3 sequence (DNA): TGTGCCAGCAGCTTCGCCCCGGACAGGGGGAACACCGGGGAGCTGTTTTTT.

This clone has more than one count but fewer than ten. The chain joins TRBV6-1 to TRBJ1-2; 9 positions agree with TRBD1. V trimming: 7 bases; J trimming: 3 bases; junction bases outside the gene matches: 3. CDR3 length: 13 amino acids. Germline CDR1 reads MNHNS; CDR2 reads SASEGT. The CDR3 nucleotides are TGTGCCAGCACTTGGACAGGGGACTATGGCTACACCTTC. It encodes CASTWTGDYGYTF.

J is TRBJ2-3 and V is TRBV9, with 11 bases identical to TRBD2. Germline values: CDR1 SGDLS, CDR2 YYNGEE. After removal of 2 bases from V and 4 bases from J, the junction contained 3 bases not matched to a gene. This CDR3 has 15 residues. CDR3 DNA: TGTGCCAGCAGCGTCTCTAGCGGGGGGTCAGATACGCAGTATTTT. Translation gives CASSVSSGGSDTQYF.